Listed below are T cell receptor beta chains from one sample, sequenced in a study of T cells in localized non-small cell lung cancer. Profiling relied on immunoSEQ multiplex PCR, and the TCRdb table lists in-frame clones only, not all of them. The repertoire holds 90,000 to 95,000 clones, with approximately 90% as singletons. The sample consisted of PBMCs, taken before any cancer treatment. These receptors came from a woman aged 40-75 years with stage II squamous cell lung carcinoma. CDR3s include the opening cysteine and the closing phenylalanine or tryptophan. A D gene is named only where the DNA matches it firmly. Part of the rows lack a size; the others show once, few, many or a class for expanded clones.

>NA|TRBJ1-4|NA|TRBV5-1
TGCGCCAGCAGCCCCGGGGGGGATGAAAAACTGTTTTTT
CASSPGGDEKLFF
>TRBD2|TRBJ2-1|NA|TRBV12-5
TGTGCTAGTGGTTTGGGAGGGACTAGCGGGGACAATGAGCAGTTCTTC
CASGLGGTSGDNEQFF
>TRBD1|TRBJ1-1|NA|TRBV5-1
TGCGCCAGCAGATTTGACAGGGGTCTCACTGAAGCTTTCTTT
CASRFDRGLTEAFF
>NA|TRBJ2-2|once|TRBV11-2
TGTGCCAGCAGCTTTACGGACACCGGGGAGCTGTTTTTT
CASSFTDTGELFF
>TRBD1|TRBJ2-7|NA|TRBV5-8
TGTGCCAGCAGCTTGGGTACCGGGACAGGGGATGAGCAGTACTTC
CASSLGTGTGDEQYF
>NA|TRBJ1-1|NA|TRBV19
TGTGCCAGTGCCATTGGTCGGAGGACGAACACTGAAGCTTTCTTT
CASAIGRRTNTEAFF
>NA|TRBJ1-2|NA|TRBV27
TGTGCCAGCAGTTTGGCCAGGGAGGGGTATGGCTACACCTTC
CASSLAREGYGYTF
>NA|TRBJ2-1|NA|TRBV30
TGTGCCTGGAGGGGGACTGGCGGAATCAATGAGCAGTTCTTC
CAWRGTGGINEQFF
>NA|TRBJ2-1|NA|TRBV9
TGTGCCAGCAGCGGCAAGGGGGCCTACAATGAGCAGTTCTTC
CASSGKGAYNEQFF
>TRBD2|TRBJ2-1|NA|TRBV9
TGTGCCAGCAGCGTAAGGGGCGGGAGGGCTGACAATGAGCAGTTCTTC
CASSVRGGRADNEQFF
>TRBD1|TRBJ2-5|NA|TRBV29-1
TGCAGCGTTGGACAGGGTGGTGGGACCCAGTACTTC
CSVGQGGGTQYF
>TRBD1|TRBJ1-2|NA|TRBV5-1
TGCGCCAGCAGCTTGGGGGGACAGGAACGAAATGGCTACACCTTC
CASSLGGQERNGYTF
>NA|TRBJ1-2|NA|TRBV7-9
TGTGCCAGCAGCTTCTCCAGCGATGGCTACACCTTC
CASSFSSDGYTF
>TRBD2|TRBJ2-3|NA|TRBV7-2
TGTGCCAGCAGCTTAGCGATCCGACTAGCGGGAGTAACAGATACGCAGTATTTT
CASSLAIRLAGVTDTQYF
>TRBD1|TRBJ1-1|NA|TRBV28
TGTGCCAGCAGTTCCCTAGGACAGGGGGGTTCCTCGAACACTGAAGCTTTCTTT
CASSSLGQGGSSNTEAFF
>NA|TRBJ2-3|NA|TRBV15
TGTGCCACCAGCGCGCGGGTCACAGATACGCAGTATTTT
CATSARVTDTQYF
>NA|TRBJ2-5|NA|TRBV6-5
TGTGCCAGCTCGGTTCCGTACCAAGAGACCCAGTACTTC
CASSVPYQETQYF
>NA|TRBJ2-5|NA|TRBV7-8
TGTGCCAGCAGCTATCCCGCGCCAGGGTCGGGGGAGACCCAGTACTTC
CASSYPAPGSGETQYF
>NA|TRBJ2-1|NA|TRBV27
TGTGCCAGCAGTTCTTCCTTAAGTTGGGCCGGCCCCAATGAGCAGTTCTTC
CASSSSLSWAGPNEQFF
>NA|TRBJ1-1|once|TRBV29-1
TGCAGCGTTGAACACAGATTGACTGAAGCTTTCTTT
CSVEHRLTEAFF
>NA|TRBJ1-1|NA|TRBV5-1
TGCGCCAGCAGCTTGATACCGGGACCCCTGAACACTGAAGCTTTCTTT
CASSLIPGPLNTEAFF
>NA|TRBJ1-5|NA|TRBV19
TGTGCCAGTCTTTCCCACGGGGGGAAGGGGAATCAGCCCCAGCATTTT
CASLSHGGKGNQPQHF
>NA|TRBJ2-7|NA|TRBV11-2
TGTGCCAGCAGCCGAATCAGCTCCCCCTACGAGCAGTACTTC
CASSRISSPYEQYF
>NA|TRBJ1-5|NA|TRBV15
TGTGCCACCAGCGGGGCGGACCGGGGCAATCAGCCCCAGCATTTT
CATSGADRGNQPQHF
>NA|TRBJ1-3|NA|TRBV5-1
TGCGCCAGCAGCTTGGACTCTGGAAACACCATATATTTT
CASSLDSGNTIYF
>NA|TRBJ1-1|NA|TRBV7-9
TGTGCCAGCAGCTCGAGGGCGACACTGAACACTGAAGCTTTCTTT
CASSSRATLNTEAFF
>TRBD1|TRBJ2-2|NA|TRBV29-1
TGCAGCGGACAGGGGTCGAACACCGGGGAGCTGTTTTTT
CSGQGSNTGELFF
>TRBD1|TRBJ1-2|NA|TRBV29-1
TGCAGCGTTGAAACGGTAGGGGGCCTCCACGGAATCTATGGCTACACCTTC
CSVETVGGLHGIYGYTF
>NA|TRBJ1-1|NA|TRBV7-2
TGTGCCAGCAGCTTATATATGGGCACTGAAGCTTTCTTT
CASSLYMGTEAFF
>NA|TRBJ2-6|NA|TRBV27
TGTGCCAGCAGCCGAATTGGCAGGGAGCGAGCTGGGGCCAACGTCCTGACTTTC
CASSRIGRERAGANVLTF
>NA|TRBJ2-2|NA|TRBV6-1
TGTGCCAGCAGTGAACTAGCGACGACCGGGGAGCTGTTTTTT
CASSELATTGELFF
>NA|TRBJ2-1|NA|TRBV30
TGTGCCTGGAGTACACGACTAGTGGGGTACAATGAGCAGTTCTTC
CAWSTRLVGYNEQFF
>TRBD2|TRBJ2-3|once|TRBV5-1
TGCGCCAGCAGCTCCATGGGGACTAGCGGATCAGATACGCAGTATTTT
CASSSMGTSGSDTQYF
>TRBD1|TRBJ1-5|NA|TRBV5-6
TGTGCCAGCAGCTTTCAGGGGGACCAGCCCCAGCATTTT
CASSFQGDQPQHF
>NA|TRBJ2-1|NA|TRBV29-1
TGCAGCGTTGAACCCCGGGACGCCAGCTCCTACAATGAGCAGTTCTTC
CSVEPRDASSYNEQFF
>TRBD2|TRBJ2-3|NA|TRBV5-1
TGCGCCAGCAGCCTGCGGACTAGCGGCAGCACAGATACGCAGTATTTT
CASSLRTSGSTDTQYF
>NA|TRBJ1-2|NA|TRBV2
TGTGCCAGCAGTCCGACAGTTTCATATGGCTACACCTTC
CASSPTVSYGYTF
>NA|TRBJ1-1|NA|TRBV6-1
TGTGCCAGCATTCGGGAAACTACCGAAGCTTTCTTT
CASIRETTEAFF
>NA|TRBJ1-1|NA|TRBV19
TGTGCCAGTAGTCTCAAAGCCTTGAACACTGAAGCTTTCTTT
CASSLKALNTEAFF
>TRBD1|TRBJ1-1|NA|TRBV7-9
TGTGCCAGCAGCCTGACAGGGGTTCCTGAAGCTTTCTTT
CASSLTGVPEAFF
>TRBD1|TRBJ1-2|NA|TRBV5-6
TGTGCCAGCAGCTCATCCGGGACAGGGGCCCCCTATGGCTACACCTTC
CASSSSGTGAPYGYTF